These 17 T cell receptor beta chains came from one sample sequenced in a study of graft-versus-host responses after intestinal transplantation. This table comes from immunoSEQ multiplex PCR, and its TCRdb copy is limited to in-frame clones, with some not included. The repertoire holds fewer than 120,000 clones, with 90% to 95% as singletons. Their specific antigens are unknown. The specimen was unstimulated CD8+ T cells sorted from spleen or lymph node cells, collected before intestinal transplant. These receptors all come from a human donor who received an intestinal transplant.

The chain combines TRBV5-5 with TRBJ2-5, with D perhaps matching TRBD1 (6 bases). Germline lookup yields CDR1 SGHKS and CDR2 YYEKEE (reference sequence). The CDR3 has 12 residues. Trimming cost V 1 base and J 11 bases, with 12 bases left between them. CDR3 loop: CASSLMGAHQYF. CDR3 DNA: TGTGCCAGCAGCTTGATGGGGGCCCATCAGTACTTC. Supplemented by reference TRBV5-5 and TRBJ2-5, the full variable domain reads DAGVTQSPTHLIKTRGQQVTLRCSPISGHKSVSWYQQVLGQGPQFIFQYYEKEERGRGNFPDRFSARQFPNYSSELNVNALLLGDSALYLCASSLMGAHQYFGPGTRLLVL.

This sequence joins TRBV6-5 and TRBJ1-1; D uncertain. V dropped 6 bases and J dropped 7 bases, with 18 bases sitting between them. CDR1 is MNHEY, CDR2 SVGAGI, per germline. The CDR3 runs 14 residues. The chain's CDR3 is CASRFSGLRNEAFF. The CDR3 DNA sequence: TGTGCCAGCAGGTTCTCCGGGCTCCGAAATGAAGCTTTCTTT.

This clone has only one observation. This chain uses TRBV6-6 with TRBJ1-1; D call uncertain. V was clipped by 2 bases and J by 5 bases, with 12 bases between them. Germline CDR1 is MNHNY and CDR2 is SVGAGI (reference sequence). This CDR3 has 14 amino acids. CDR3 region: CASSYRQDGTEAFF. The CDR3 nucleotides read TGTGCCAGCAGTTACCGTCAGGATGGGACTGAAGCTTTCTTT.

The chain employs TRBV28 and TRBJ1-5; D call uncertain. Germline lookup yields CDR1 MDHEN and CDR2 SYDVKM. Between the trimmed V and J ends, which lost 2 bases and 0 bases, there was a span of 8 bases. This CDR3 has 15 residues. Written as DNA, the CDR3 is TGTGCCAGCAGTTTACCGGGGTATAGCAATCAGCCCCAGCATTTT. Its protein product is CASSLPGYSNQPQHF.

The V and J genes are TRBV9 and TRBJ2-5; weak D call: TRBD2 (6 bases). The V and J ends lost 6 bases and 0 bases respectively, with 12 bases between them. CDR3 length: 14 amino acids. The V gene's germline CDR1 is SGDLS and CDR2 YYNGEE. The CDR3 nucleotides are TGTGCCAGCAATTTGGGGGGAGACCAAGAGACCCAGTACTTC. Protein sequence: CASNLGGDQETQYF.

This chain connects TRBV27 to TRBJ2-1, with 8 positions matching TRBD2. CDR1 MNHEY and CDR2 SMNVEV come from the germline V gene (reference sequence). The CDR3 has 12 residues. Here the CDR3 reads CVSGRLYNEQFF. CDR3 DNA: TGTGTAAGCGGGAGACTCTACAATGAGCAGTTCTTC.

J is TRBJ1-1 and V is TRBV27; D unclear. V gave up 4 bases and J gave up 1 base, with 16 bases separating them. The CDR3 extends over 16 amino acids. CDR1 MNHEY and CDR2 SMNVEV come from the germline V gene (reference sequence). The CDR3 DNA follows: TGTGCCAGCAGTTACGCTGACCTTACCCGGAACACTGAAGCTTTCTTT. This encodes CASSYADLTRNTEAFF.

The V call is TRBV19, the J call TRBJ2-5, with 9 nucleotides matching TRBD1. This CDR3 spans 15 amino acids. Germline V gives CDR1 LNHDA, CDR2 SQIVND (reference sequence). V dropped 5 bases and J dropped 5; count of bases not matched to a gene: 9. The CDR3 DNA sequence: TGTGCCAGTAGTCCCGAACAGGGGGCAGTGGAGACCCAGTACTTC. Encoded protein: CASSPEQGAVETQYF.

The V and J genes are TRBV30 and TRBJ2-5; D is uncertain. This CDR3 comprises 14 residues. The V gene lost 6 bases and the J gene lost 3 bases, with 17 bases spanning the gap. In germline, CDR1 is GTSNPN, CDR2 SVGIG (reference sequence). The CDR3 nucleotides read TGTGCCTGCACCCCTTGGGGTTTCAAAGAGACCCAGTACTTC. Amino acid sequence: CACTPWGFKETQYF.

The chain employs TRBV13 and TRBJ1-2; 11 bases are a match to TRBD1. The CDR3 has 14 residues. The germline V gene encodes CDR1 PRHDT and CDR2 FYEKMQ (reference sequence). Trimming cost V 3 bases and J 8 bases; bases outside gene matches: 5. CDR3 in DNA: TGTGCCAGCAGCTTGGACAGGGGGCATAAGGGCTACACCTTC. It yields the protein CASSLDRGHKGYTF.

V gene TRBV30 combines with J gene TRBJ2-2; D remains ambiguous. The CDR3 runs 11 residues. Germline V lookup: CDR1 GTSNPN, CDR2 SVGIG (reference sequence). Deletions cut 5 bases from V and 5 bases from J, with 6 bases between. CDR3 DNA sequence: TGTGCCTGGGAAGGGACCGGGGAGCTGTTTTTT. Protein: CAWEGTGELFF.

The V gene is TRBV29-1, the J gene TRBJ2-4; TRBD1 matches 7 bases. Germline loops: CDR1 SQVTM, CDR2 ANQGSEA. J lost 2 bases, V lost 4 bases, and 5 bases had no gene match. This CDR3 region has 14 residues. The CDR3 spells CSVVGGPSKNIQYF. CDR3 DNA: TGCAGCGTTGTAGGGGGCCCATCCAAAAACATTCAGTACTTC.

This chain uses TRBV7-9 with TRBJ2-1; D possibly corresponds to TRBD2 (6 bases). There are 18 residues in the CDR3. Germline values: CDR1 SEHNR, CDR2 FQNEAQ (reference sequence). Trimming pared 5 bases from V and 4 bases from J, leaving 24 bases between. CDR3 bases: TGTGCCAGCAGCCCACGTCCCGCCTTAGCGGCCAAGTACAATGAGCAGTTCTTC. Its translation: CASSPRPALAAKYNEQFF.

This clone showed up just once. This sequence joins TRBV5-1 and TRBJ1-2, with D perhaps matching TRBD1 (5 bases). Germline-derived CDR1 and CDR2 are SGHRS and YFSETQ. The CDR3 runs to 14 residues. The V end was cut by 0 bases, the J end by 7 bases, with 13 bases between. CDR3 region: CASSLELGEGGYTF. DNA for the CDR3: TGCGCCAGCAGCTTGGAGTTGGGGGAAGGTGGCTACACCTTC.

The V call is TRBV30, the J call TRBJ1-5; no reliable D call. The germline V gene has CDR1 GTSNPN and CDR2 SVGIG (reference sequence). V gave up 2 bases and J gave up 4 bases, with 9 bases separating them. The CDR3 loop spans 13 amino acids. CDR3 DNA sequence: TGTGCCTGGAGTCCCTCTCGTAATCAGCCCCAGCATTTT. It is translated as CAWSPSRNQPQHF.

CDR3 DNA: TGTGCCAGCAGTGAATTCGCGGGGAGCGGGATTCGATCTAGCACAGATACGCAGTATTTT. It translates to CASSEFAGSGIRSSTDTQYF. This chain connects TRBV27 to TRBJ2-3, with 7 bases aligning to TRBD2. V trimming: 5 bases; J trimming: 0 bases; junction bases outside the gene matches: 20. This CDR3 spans 20 amino acids. Germline CDR1 MNHEY, CDR2 SMNVEV (reference sequence).

Written as DNA, the CDR3 is TGTGCCAGCAGCAAGGACAGGGCAATCCATCAGCCCCAGCATTTT. Encoded protein: CASSKDRAIHQPQHF. This chain links TRBV28 with TRBJ1-5, with 8 bases lining up with TRBD1. CDR1 is MDHEN, CDR2 SYDVKM, per germline. The V segment lost 6 bases and the J segment 5 bases; nucleotides outside the gene matches: 9. The CDR3 is 15 amino acids.